These 5 T cell receptor beta chains came from one sample sequenced in a study of T-cell reconstitution after alpha-beta-depleted transplantation in children. A library of TCRbeta sequences, prepared with unique molecular identifiers, was generated. From the PCR reads, TCRdb called clonotypes with MiXCR, one entry per CDR3 protein. The sample has about 370,000 distinct CDR3 sequences, approximately 20% seen once; the top ten hold 3.5% to 4%. The material was PBMCs from the stem cell graft donor, obtained from the stem cell graft. These receptors were collected from a human donor who donated a stem cell graft to a child with acute myeloid leukemia.

This clonotype was observed a few times. The chain joins TRBV24-1 to TRBJ2-1; D remains unclear. Trimming cost V 4 bases and J 9 bases, with 9 bases left between them. The CDR3 length is 12 residues. Germline values: CDR1 KGHDR, CDR2 SFDVKD. In nucleotides, the CDR3 is TGTGCCACCAGTGAACGGGCGAGTGAGCAGTTCTTC. Translating gives CATSERASEQFF.

This clonotype was found a few times. The rearrangement uses TRBV3-1 and TRBJ2-1, with 15 bases matching TRBD2. The V segment lost 0 bases and the J segment 12 bases; nucleotides outside the gene matches: 6. The CDR3 has 16 amino acids. Germline CDR1 LGHDT, CDR2 YNNKEL (reference sequence). The CDR3 reads CASSQDARTSGRGQFF. The CDR3 nucleotides are TGTGCCAGCAGCCAAGATGCACGGACTAGCGGGAGGGGGCAGTTCTTC.

A few counts support this clonotype. The chain carries TRBV4-3 and TRBJ2-7; 10 bases align to TRBD2. This CDR3 contains 15 residues. Germline V CDR1 and CDR2: LGHNA, YSLEER. J was trimmed by 3 bases and V by 4 bases; bases with no gene match: 6. This chain's CDR3 is CASSRSGTSVYEQYF. The CDR3 coding sequence is TGCGCCAGCAGCCGCTCCGGGACTAGCGTCTACGAGCAGTACTTC.

This clonotype was seen repeatedly, ten times or more. V gene TRBV25-1 combines with J gene TRBJ2-7; D uncertain. The V and J ends lost 2 bases and 4 bases respectively, with 18 bases between them. Germline CDR1 is MGHDK and CDR2 is SYGVNS. This CDR3 comprises 16 residues. CDR3 sequence reads: CASSERGETLIYEQYF. For the CDR3, the DNA is TGTGCCAGCAGTGAACGAGGCGAGACCTTGATTTACGAGCAGTACTTC.

This clonotype has a count of ten or more. The chain has TRBV7-9 and TRBJ2-2; 8 bases are a match to TRBD1. Germline V gives CDR1 SEHNR, CDR2 FQNEAQ (reference sequence). CDR3 size: 14 residues. Losses at the gene ends were 5 bases for V and 7 bases for J; bases not matched to a gene: 6. The CDR3 sequence: CASSVGQGYGELFF. The CDR3 DNA reads TGTGCCAGCAGCGTAGGACAGGGTTACGGGGAGCTGTTTTTT.